Listed below are T cell receptor beta chains from one sample, sequenced in a study of T-cell memory formation after mild COVID-19. MiXCR, applied by TCRdb to the 5' RACE reads, yields one record per CDR3 protein. The top ten hold around an eighth of the sample, which has around 500,000 distinct CDR3 sequences, roughly 18% seen once. Sequencing used PBMCs or a T cell subset sorted from them (not recorded which). These receptors were taken from an adult woman who had mild COVID-19 (a few samples of this study predate the infection). Cell type and time point are not known. CDR3s include the opening cysteine and the closing phenylalanine or tryptophan. D genes are given only for firm matches. Part of the rows lack a size; the others show once, few, many or a class for expanded clones.

abundance: few; d_gene: NA; v_gene: TRBV30; j_gene: TRBJ2-5; CDR3aa: CAWSVLEETQYF; CDR3nt: TGTGCCTGGAGTGTACTCGAAGAGACCCAGTACTTC
abundance: NA; d_gene: TRBD2; v_gene: TRBV15; j_gene: TRBJ2-7; CDR3aa: CATSRDLLAGSANEQYF; CDR3nt: TGTGCCACCAGCAGAGATCTACTAGCGGGATCTGCGAACGAGCAGTACTTC
abundance: few; d_gene: NA; v_gene: TRBV18; j_gene: TRBJ2-7; CDR3aa: CASSPPPNYEQYF; CDR3nt: TGTGCCAGCTCACCACCCCCAAATTACGAGCAGTACTTC
abundance: few; d_gene: NA; v_gene: TRBV29-1; j_gene: TRBJ1-2; CDR3aa: CSVEIDGYTF; CDR3nt: TGCAGCGTTGAGATAGATGGCTACACCTTC
abundance: few; d_gene: TRBD2; v_gene: TRBV11-2; j_gene: TRBJ2-3; CDR3aa: CASSLGRLGLAEEPTDTQYF; CDR3nt: TGTGCCAGCAGCTTAGGACGGTTAGGCCTAGCGGAGGAACCCACAGATACGCAGTATTTT
abundance: NA; d_gene: TRBD1; v_gene: TRBV5-1; j_gene: TRBJ1-6; CDR3aa: CASKSGTGRNSPLHF; CDR3nt: TGCGCCAGCAAATCCGGGACAGGGCGTAATTCACCCCTCCACTTT
abundance: few; d_gene: NA; v_gene: TRBV6-2/TRBV6-3; j_gene: TRBJ1-6; CDR3aa: CASRSSSSYNSPLHF; CDR3nt: TGTGCCAGCAGATCTTCTAGCTCCTATAATTCACCCCTCCACTTT
abundance: NA; d_gene: NA; v_gene: TRBV18; j_gene: TRBJ2-1; CDR3aa: CASSPLGPQRSYNEQFF; CDR3nt: TGTGCCAGCTCACCATTGGGTCCCCAACGCTCCTACAATGAGCAGTTCTTC
abundance: few; d_gene: TRBD1; v_gene: TRBV12-3/TRBV12-4; j_gene: TRBJ2-7; CDR3aa: CASSFVLGTGGSYEQYF; CDR3nt: TGTGCCAGCAGTTTCGTTTTGGGGACAGGGGGGTCCTACGAGCAGTACTTC
abundance: many; d_gene: TRBD1; v_gene: TRBV6-2/TRBV6-3; j_gene: TRBJ1-5; CDR3aa: CASSVTGEAQPQHF; CDR3nt: TGTGCCAGCAGCGTTACAGGGGAAGCTCAGCCCCAGCATTTT
abundance: NA; d_gene: NA; v_gene: TRBV6-1; j_gene: TRBJ2-2; CDR3aa: CATRDVPNTGELFF; CDR3nt: TGTGCCACCAGGGACGTACCTAACACCGGGGAGCTGTTTTTT
abundance: NA; d_gene: TRBD2; v_gene: TRBV12-3/TRBV12-4; j_gene: TRBJ2-1; CDR3aa: CASRGTSGRAYSYNEQFF; CDR3nt: TGTGCCAGCAGGGGGACTAGCGGGAGGGCCTATTCCTACAATGAGCAGTTCTTC
abundance: NA; d_gene: TRBD1; v_gene: TRBV6-6; j_gene: TRBJ2-3; CDR3aa: CASISGGYDTQYF; CDR3nt: TGTGCCAGCATCTCAGGGGGCTACGATACGCAGTATTTT
abundance: few; d_gene: TRBD2; v_gene: TRBV19; j_gene: TRBJ2-7; CDR3aa: CASSGPGTSGALPYEQYF; CDR3nt: TGTGCCAGTAGTGGACCCGGGACTAGCGGGGCCCTACCCTACGAGCAGTACTTC
abundance: few; d_gene: TRBD2; v_gene: TRBV4-1; j_gene: TRBJ2-1; CDR3aa: CASSQGGGGLDEQFF; CDR3nt: TGCGCCAGCAGCCAAGGCGGGGGGGGCCTCGATGAGCAGTTCTTC
abundance: NA; d_gene: NA; v_gene: TRBV9; j_gene: TRBJ2-1; CDR3aa: CASSVAGGGYEQFF; CDR3nt: TGTGCCAGCAGCGTAGCTGGCGGTGGTTATGAGCAGTTCTTC
abundance: NA; d_gene: NA; v_gene: TRBV6-1; j_gene: TRBJ2-3; CDR3aa: CASSEWLVGADTQYF; CDR3nt: TGTGCCAGCAGTGAATGGCTGGTGGGGGCAGATACGCAGTATTTT
abundance: NA; d_gene: NA; v_gene: TRBV12-3/TRBV12-4; j_gene: TRBJ1-2; CDR3aa: CASSATRVGYTF; CDR3nt: TGTGCCAGCAGTGCGACAAGGGTAGGCTACACCTTC
abundance: NA; d_gene: NA; v_gene: TRBV6-6; j_gene: TRBJ1-1; CDR3aa: CASSYAQGNTEAFF; CDR3nt: TGTGCCAGCAGTTACGCCCAGGGGAACACTGAAGCTTTCTTT
abundance: NA; d_gene: TRBD2; v_gene: TRBV24-1; j_gene: TRBJ2-5; CDR3aa: CATSDAGRPGGETQYF; CDR3nt: TGTGCCACCAGTGATGCCGGGCGCCCGGGGGGAGAGACCCAGTACTTC
abundance: NA; d_gene: TRBD1; v_gene: TRBV5-1; j_gene: TRBJ2-7; CDR3aa: CASSLGTGDNEQYF; CDR3nt: TGCGCCAGCAGCTTGGGGACAGGGGATAACGAGCAGTACTTC
abundance: NA; d_gene: TRBD2; v_gene: TRBV3-1; j_gene: TRBJ2-7; CDR3aa: CASSPRSGATYEQYF; CDR3nt: TGTGCCAGCAGCCCGAGAAGCGGGGCCACCTACGAGCAGTACTTC
abundance: few; d_gene: NA; v_gene: TRBV24-1; j_gene: TRBJ2-5; CDR3aa: CATSETDSPDRETQYF; CDR3nt: TGTGCCACCAGTGAGACGGACTCCCCGGACCGGGAGACCCAGTACTTC
abundance: NA; d_gene: NA; v_gene: TRBV11-3; j_gene: TRBJ2-1; CDR3aa: CASSSDPGGSNEQFF; CDR3nt: TGTGCCAGCAGCTCAGATCCCGGCGGTAGCAATGAGCAGTTCTTC
abundance: few; d_gene: NA; v_gene: TRBV25-1; j_gene: TRBJ1-5; CDR3aa: CASSAGIYSNQPQHF; CDR3nt: TGTGCCAGCAGTGCAGGGATCTATAGCAATCAGCCCCAGCATTTT
abundance: NA; d_gene: NA; v_gene: TRBV6-4; j_gene: TRBJ1-5; CDR3aa: CASSYLPNQPQHF; CDR3nt: TGTGCCAGCAGTTATCTGCCGAATCAGCCCCAGCATTTT
abundance: many; d_gene: NA; v_gene: TRBV7-9; j_gene: TRBJ2-7; CDR3aa: CASSLGNEQYF; CDR3nt: TGTGCCAGCAGCTTAGGGAACGAGCAGTACTTC
abundance: NA; d_gene: NA; v_gene: TRBV7-9; j_gene: TRBJ1-3; CDR3aa: CASSLGQPSRNTIYF; CDR3nt: TGTGCCAGCAGCTTAGGACAGCCTAGCCGAAACACCATATATTTT
abundance: few; d_gene: NA; v_gene: TRBV12-3/TRBV12-4; j_gene: TRBJ1-1; CDR3aa: CASSLDGAEAFF; CDR3nt: TGTGCCAGCAGTCTGGACGGGGCTGAAGCTTTCTTT
abundance: NA; d_gene: NA; v_gene: TRBV3-1; j_gene: TRBJ2-4; CDR3aa: CASSQDGRSVKNIQYF; CDR3nt: TGTGCCAGCAGCCAAGATGGAAGATCGGTCAAAAACATTCAGTACTTC
abundance: few; d_gene: NA; v_gene: TRBV30; j_gene: TRBJ2-7; CDR3aa: CAWRGGVTYEQYF; CDR3nt: TGTGCCTGGAGAGGTGGGGTTACCTACGAGCAGTACTTC
abundance: NA; d_gene: NA; v_gene: TRBV12-3/TRBV12-4; j_gene: TRBJ1-6; CDR3aa: CASSGSSPLHF; CDR3nt: TGTGCCAGCTCGGGATCTTCACCCCTCCACTTT
abundance: few; d_gene: TRBD2; v_gene: TRBV20-1; j_gene: TRBJ2-1; CDR3aa: CSARDQDGTSVYNEQFF; CDR3nt: TGCAGTGCTAGAGATCAAGACGGGACTAGCGTGTACAATGAGCAGTTCTTC
abundance: NA; d_gene: TRBD2; v_gene: TRBV7-3; j_gene: TRBJ2-3; CDR3aa: CASSWDYGDTQYF; CDR3nt: TGTGCCAGCAGCTGGGACTACGGTGATACGCAGTATTTT
abundance: NA; d_gene: NA; v_gene: TRBV21-1; j_gene: TRBJ2-7; CDR3aa: CASSPPGTGVLPYEQYF; CDR3nt: TGTGCCAGCAGCCCCCCCGGGACAGGGGTGTTGCCCTACGAGCAGTACTTC
abundance: NA; d_gene: NA; v_gene: TRBV5-1; j_gene: TRBJ1-4; CDR3aa: CASSLVGSATNEKLFF; CDR3nt: TGCGCCAGCAGCTTGGTCGGGAGCGCAACTAATGAAAAACTGTTTTTT
abundance: NA; d_gene: NA; v_gene: TRBV3-1; j_gene: TRBJ2-7; CDR3aa: CASSQDGTAQYF; CDR3nt: TGTGCCAGCAGCCAAGATGGAACCGCCCAGTACTTC
abundance: NA; d_gene: TRBD2; v_gene: TRBV6-6; j_gene: TRBJ2-7; CDR3aa: CASSYIAGADYEQYF; CDR3nt: TGTGCCAGCAGTTATATAGCGGGAGCAGACTACGAGCAGTACTTC